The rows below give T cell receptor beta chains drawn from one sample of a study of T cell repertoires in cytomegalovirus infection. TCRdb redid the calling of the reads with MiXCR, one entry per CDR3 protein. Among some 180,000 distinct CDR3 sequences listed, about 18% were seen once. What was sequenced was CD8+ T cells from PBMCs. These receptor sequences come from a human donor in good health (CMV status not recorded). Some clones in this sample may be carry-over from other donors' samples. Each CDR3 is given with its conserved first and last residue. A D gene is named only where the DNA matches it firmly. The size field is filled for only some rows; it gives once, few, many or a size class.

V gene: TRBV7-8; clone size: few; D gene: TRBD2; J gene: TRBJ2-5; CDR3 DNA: TGTGCCAGCAGCTTAGAAATAGCGGGGGGGCGAGGGACCCAGTACTTC; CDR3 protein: CASSLEIAGGRGTQYF
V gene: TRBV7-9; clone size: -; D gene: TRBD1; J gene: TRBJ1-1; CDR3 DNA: TGTGCCAGCTCCCCGGGACAGGGGGCTGACACTGAAGCTTTCTTT; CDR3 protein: CASSPGQGADTEAFF
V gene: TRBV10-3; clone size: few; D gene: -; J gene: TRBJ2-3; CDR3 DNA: TGTGCCACAGGCCCCGGCGCGGATACGCAGTATTTT; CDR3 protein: CATGPGADTQYF
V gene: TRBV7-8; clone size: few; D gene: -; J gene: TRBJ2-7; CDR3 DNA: TGTGCCAGCAGCTTAGGGGGGATCTACGAACAGTACTTC; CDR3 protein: CASSLGGIYEQYF
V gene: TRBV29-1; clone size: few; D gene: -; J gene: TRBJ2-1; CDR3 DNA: TGCAGCGTTGAGGATGAGCAGTTCTTC; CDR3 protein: CSVEDEQFF
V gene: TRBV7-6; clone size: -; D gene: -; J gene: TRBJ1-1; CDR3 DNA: TGTGCCAGCAGGGCGACGGGAAACACTGAAGCTTTCTTT; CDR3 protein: CASRATGNTEAFF
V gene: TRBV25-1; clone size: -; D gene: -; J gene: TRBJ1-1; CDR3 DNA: TGTGACAGCAAACGCGGGGGGAACACTGAAGCTTTCTTT; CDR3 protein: CDSKRGGNTEAFF
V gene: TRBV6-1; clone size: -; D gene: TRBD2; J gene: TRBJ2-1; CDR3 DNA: TGTGCCAGCAGTCGGGGCGGGGGGGCGGATGAGCAGTTCTTC; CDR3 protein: CASSRGGGADEQFF
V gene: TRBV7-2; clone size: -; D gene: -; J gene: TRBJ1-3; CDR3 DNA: TGTGCCAGCAGCTTAGCTGCCGCTTTTTCTGGAAACACCATATATTTT; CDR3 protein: CASSLAAAFSGNTIYF
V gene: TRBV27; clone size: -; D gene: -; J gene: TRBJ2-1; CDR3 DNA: TGTGCCAGCTCTCCCAGGACACCAAATGAGCAGTTCTTC; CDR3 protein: CASSPRTPNEQFF
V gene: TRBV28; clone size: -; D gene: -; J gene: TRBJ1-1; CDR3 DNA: TGTGCCAGCAACTCAATGGCTGAAGCTTTCTTT; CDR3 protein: CASNSMAEAFF
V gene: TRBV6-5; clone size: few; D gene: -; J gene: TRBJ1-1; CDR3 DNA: TGTGCCAGCAGTTACGTCGGGCACACTGAAGCTTTCTTT; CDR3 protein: CASSYVGHTEAFF
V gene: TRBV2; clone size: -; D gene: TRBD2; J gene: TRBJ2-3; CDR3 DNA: TGTGCCAGCAGTCCCGGGACTAGCGGATTCAGCACAGATACGCAGTATTTT; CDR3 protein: CASSPGTSGFSTDTQYF
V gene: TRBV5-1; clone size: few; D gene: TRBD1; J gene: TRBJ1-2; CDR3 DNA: TGCGCCAGCAGCTTGGGTTTTGGGACAGATTATGGCTACACCTTC; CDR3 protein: CASSLGFGTDYGYTF
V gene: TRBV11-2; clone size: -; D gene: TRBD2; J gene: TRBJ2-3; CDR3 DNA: TGTGCCAGCAGCTTTATGGCGGGGGGGTCCACAGATACGCAGTATTTT; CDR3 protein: CASSFMAGGSTDTQYF
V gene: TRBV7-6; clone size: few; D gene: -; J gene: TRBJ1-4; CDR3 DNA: TGTGCCAGCACCCGGGGACCAGTTAATGAAAAACTGTTTTTT; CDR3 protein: CASTRGPVNEKLFF
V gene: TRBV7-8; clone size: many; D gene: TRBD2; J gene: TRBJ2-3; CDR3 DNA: TGTGCCAGCAGCTTAATGGGAGCTAGCGGGGGGTACACAGATACGCAGTATTTT; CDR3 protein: CASSLMGASGGYTDTQYF
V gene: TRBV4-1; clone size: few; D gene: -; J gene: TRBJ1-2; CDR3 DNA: TGCGCCAGCAGCCACGACTATGGCTACACCTTC; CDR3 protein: CASSHDYGYTF
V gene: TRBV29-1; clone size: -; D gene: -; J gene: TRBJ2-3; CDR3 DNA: TGCAGCCTCGCAGGAGATACGCAGTATTTT; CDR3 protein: CSLAGDTQYF
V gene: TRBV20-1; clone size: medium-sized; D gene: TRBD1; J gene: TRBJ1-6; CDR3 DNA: TGCAGTGCTAGACCCATAGGACAGGGGAATTCACCCCTCCACTTT; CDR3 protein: CSARPIGQGNSPLHF
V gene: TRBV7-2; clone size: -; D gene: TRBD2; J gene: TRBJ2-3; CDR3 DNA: TGTGCCAGCAGCTCCCCACACGGCGGGGGGGCCCCCACAGATACGCAGTATTTT; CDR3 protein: CASSSPHGGGAPTDTQYF
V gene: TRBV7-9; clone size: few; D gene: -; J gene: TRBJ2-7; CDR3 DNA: TGTGCCAGCAGGGGAAGGGAAAGCTACGAGCAGTACTTC; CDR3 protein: CASRGRESYEQYF
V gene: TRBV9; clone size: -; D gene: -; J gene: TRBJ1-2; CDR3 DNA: TGTGCCAGCAGCGCCGGGACCTATGGCTACACCTTC; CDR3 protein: CASSAGTYGYTF
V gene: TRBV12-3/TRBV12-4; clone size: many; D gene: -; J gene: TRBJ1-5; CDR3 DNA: TGTGCCAGCAGTTTAACAGTTTTCAATCAGCCCCAGCATTTT; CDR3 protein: CASSLTVFNQPQHF
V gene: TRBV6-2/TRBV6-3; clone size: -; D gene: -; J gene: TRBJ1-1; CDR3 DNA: TGTGCCAGCAGTTACCAGGGCGGAGGTATCAACACTGAAGCTTTCTTT; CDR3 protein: CASSYQGGGINTEAFF
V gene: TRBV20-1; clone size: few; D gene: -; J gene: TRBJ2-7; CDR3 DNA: TGCAGTGCTAGAGTTATCGACAGCTACGAGCAGTACTTC; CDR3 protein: CSARVIDSYEQYF
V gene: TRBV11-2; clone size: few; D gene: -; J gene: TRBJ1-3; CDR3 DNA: TGTGCCAGCAGCTCCACTACGGAAAACACCATATATTTT; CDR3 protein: CASSSTTENTIYF
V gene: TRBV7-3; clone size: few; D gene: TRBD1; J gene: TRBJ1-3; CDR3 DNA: TGTGCCAGCAGTCCCACCTTGCGGGACAGAGGAAACACCATATATTTT; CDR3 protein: CASSPTLRDRGNTIYF
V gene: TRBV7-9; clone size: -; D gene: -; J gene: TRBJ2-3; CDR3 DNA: TGTGCCAGCAGCCCGAATTTGGGCCCCACAGATACGCAGTATTTT; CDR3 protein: CASSPNLGPTDTQYF
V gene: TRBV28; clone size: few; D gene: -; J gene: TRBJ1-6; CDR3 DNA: TGTGCCAGCACCTTGGGGGATTCACCCCTCCACTTT; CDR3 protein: CASTLGDSPLHF
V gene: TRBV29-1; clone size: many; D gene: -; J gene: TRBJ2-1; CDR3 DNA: TGCAGCGTTGAAGCCCCCGACAGGGAGGCCTACAATGAGCAGTTCTTC; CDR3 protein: CSVEAPDREAYNEQFF
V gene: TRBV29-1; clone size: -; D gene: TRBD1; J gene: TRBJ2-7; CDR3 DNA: TGCAGCGTTGGGACAGGGATAACCTACGAGCAGTACTTC; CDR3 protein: CSVGTGITYEQYF
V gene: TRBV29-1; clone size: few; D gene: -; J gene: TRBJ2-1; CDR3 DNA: TGCAGCGTTGAATGGTTGAACAGTTACAATGAGCAGTTCTTC; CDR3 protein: CSVEWLNSYNEQFF
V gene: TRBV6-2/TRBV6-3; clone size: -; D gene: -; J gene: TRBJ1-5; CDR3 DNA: TGTGCCAGCAGTTATGCGAGGCGGCAGCCCCAGCATTTT; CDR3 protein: CASSYARRQPQHF
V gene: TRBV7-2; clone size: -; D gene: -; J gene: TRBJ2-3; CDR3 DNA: TGTGCCAGCAGCCCGAGGGCGCGGGGGCTACCAGATACGCAGTATTTT; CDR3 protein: CASSPRARGLPDTQYF
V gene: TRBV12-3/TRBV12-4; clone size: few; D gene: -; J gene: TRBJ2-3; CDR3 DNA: TGTGCCAGCAGTTTATATTCAGATACGCAGTATTTT; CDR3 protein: CASSLYSDTQYF
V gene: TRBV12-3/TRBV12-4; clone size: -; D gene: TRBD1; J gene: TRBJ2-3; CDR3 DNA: TGTGCCAGCAGGCATCGGGACAGAGAGACGCAGTATTTT; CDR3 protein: CASRHRDRETQYF
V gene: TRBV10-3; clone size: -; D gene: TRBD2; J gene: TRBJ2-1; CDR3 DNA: TGTGCCATCAGTGAGGGTAGCGGGGGGTTAAATGAGCAGTTCTTC; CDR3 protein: CAISEGSGGLNEQFF
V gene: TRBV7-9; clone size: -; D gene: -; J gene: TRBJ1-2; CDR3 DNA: TGTGCCAGCTCGGGGAGGGCTGATGGCTACACCTTC; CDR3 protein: CASSGRADGYTF
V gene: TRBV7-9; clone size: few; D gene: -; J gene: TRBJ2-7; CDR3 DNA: TGTGCCAGCAGCAGCGGGACAGCCAGCGCCTACGAGCAGTACTTC; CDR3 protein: CASSSGTASAYEQYF
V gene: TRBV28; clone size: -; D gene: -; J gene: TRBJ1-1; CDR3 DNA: TGTGCCAGCCACAACAGGGAATCGTACACTGAAGCTTTCTTT; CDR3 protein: CASHNRESYTEAFF
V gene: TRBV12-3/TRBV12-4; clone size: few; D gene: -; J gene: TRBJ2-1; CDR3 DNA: TGTGCCAGCAGTTTATGGGGGCGCAGCGATGAGCAGTTCTTC; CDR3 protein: CASSLWGRSDEQFF
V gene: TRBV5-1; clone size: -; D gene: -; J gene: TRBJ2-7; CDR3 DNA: TGCGCCAGCAGCTTGACGCCCCCGGCGGCCTACGAGCAGTACTTC; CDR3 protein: CASSLTPPAAYEQYF
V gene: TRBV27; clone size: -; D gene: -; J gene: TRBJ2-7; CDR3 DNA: TGTGCCAGCAGTTCGCCGGGCCCTAGATTCTACGAGCAGTACTTC; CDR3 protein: CASSSPGPRFYEQYF
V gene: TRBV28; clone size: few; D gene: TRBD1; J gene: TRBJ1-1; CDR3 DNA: TGTGCCAGCAGTCCGGACAGGGGAACTGAAGCTTTCTTT; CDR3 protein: CASSPDRGTEAFF
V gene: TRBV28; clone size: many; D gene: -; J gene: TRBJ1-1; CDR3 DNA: TGTGCCAGCAGCCTTAGTTTGGCAGGGAACACTGAAGCTTTCTTT; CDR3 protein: CASSLSLAGNTEAFF
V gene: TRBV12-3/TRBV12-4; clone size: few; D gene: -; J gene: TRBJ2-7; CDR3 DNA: TGTGCCAGCAGTTTTACCTACGAGCAGTACTTC; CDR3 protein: CASSFTYEQYF
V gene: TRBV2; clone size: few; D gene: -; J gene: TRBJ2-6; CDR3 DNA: TGTGCCAGTCTACCGGGACTTTTCTCTGGGGCCAACGTCCTGACTTTC; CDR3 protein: CASLPGLFSGANVLTF
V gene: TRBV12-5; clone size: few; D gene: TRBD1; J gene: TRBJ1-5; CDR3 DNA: TGTGCTAGTGGTTCCCGTTCGGGACAGGATTTTAGCAATCAGCCCCAGCATTTT; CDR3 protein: CASGSRSGQDFSNQPQHF
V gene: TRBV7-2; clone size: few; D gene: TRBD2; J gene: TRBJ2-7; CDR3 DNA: TGTGCCAGCAGCTCGACTGGACTAGCGGGCGCCTACGAGCAGTACTTC; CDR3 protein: CASSSTGLAGAYEQYF
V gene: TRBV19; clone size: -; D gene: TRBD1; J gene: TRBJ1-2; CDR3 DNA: TGTGCCAGTAGGAGAACAGGGGGCGAGGGAAACTATGGCTACACCTTC; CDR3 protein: CASRRTGGEGNYGYTF
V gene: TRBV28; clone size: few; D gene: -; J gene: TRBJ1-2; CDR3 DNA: TGTGCCAGCAGTTTACATAGGGACCTAAACTATGGCTACACCTTC; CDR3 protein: CASSLHRDLNYGYTF
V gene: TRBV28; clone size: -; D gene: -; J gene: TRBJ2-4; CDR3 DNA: TGTGCCAGCAGTTTGCGGGGGCGCGATGAAAACATTCAGTACTTC; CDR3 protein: CASSLRGRDENIQYF
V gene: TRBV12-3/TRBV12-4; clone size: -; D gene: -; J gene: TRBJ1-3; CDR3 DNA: TGTGCCAGCAGTCCCCTTGGACAGCGGGGGATCTCTGGAAACACCATATATTTT; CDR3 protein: CASSPLGQRGISGNTIYF
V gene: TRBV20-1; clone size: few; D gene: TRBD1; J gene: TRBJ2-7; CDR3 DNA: TGCAGTGCTCCCGACAGGGGGCTCGGCGAGCAGTACTTC; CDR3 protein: CSAPDRGLGEQYF
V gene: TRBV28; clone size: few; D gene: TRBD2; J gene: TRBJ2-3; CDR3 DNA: TGTGCCAGCAGTTCTAGCGGGGGGGAAGATACGCAGTATTTT; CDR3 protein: CASSSSGGEDTQYF
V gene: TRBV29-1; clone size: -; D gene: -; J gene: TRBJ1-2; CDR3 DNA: TGCAGCGTCGTGGGGGCCAGGGAGGCAGACTATGGCTACACCTTC; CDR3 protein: CSVVGAREADYGYTF
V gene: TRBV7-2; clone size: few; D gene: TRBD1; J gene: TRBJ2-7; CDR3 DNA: TGTGCCAGCAACCCGACAGGGGGCCTGTACGAGCAGTACTTC; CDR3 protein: CASNPTGGLYEQYF
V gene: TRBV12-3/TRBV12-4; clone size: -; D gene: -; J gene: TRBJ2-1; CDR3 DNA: TGTGCCAGCAGCCCGGTCGATGAGCAGTTCTTC; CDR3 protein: CASSPVDEQFF